The rows below give T cell receptor beta chains drawn from one sample of a study of regulatory T cells in long-lasting Graves disease. TCRdb used MiXCR to reprocess the multiplex PCR reads, holding one entry per CDR3 protein. The table has 400,000 to 500,000 distinct CDR3 sequences, approximately 14% seen once. The sample was also linked to a second study, of T cells in Graves' hyperthyroidism and ophthalmopathy.

The sequenced sample was peripheral blood mononuclear cells (PBMCs), obtained at new diagnosis, from a patient treated with antithyroid drugs. The receptors derive from a woman in her forties or fifties with Graves disease. CDR3s include the opening cysteine and the closing phenylalanine or tryptophan. The D gene is left open where the match is weak. Rows give clone size only sometimes, using once, few, many, or a class for an expanded clone.

TRBJ2-2	many	TRBD1	TRBV2	CASSDTGTAPNTGELFF	TGTGCCAGCAGTGATACGGGGACAGCTCCTAACACCGGGGAGCTGTTTTTT
TRBJ1-6	many	.	TRBV5-1	CASSSGLLESPLHF	TGCGCCAGCAGCTCGGGACTCCTTGAATCACCCCTCCACTTT
TRBJ2-4	many	.	TRBV5-1	CASSLNDGSNIQYF	TGCGCCAGCAGCTTAAACGACGGAAGTAACATTCAGTACTTC
TRBJ2-1	.	TRBD2	TRBV28	CASSSASGFYNEQFF	TGTGCCAGCTCATCCGCTAGCGGATTTTACAATGAGCAGTTCTTC
TRBJ2-7	many	.	TRBV12-3/TRBV12-4	CASKIDRDSSYEQYF	TGTGCCAGCAAAATCGACCGGGACTCCTCCTACGAGCAGTACTTC
TRBJ2-5	.	.	TRBV7-9	CASSRGNQETQYF	TGTGCCAGCAGCCGAGGCAACCAAGAGACCCAGTACTTC
TRBJ2-7	many	.	TRBV29-1	CSVEGTLSGEQYF	TGCAGCGTTGAGGGCACCCTATCTGGCGAGCAGTACTTC
TRBJ2-1	many	.	TRBV13	CASSLNIDGHNEQFF	TGTGCCAGCAGCTTAAATATCGATGGCCACAATGAGCAGTTCTTC
TRBJ2-1	.	TRBD2	TRBV3-1	CASSPILANYNEQFF	TGTGCCAGCAGCCCTATACTAGCGAACTACAATGAGCAGTTCTTC
TRBJ2-7	many	TRBD2	TRBV29-1	CSVGTSGRAEQYF	TGCAGCGTTGGGACTAGCGGGAGGGCCGAGCAGTACTTC
TRBJ2-7	many	.	TRBV7-8	CASSLAVSSYYEQYF	TGTGCCAGCAGCTTAGCGGTCAGCTCCTACTACGAGCAGTACTTC
TRBJ2-7	few	TRBD2	TRBV20-1	CGARDLGLAMSSYEQYF	TGCGGTGCTAGAGATTTGGGACTAGCGATGAGCTCCTACGAGCAGTACTTC
TRBJ2-3	many	.	TRBV28	CASSLWGYTDTQYF	TGTGCCAGCAGTTTATGGGGCTACACAGATACGCAGTATTTT
TRBJ2-1	.	.	TRBV6-1	CAGAGQYNEQFF	TGTGCCGGCGCGGGACAGTACAATGAGCAGTTCTTC
TRBJ2-3	few	TRBD2	TRBV5-1	CASSQGTSGSGTDTQYF	TGCGCCAGCAGCCAAGGGACTAGCGGGAGCGGGACAGATACGCAGTATTTT
TRBJ1-1	many	.	TRBV12-3/TRBV12-4	CASSGFSVNTEAFF	TGTGCCAGCAGCGGTTTTTCAGTGAACACTGAAGCTTTCTTT
TRBJ2-1	few	TRBD2	TRBV7-8	CASSLARSGWGGRASSYNEQFF	TGTGCCAGCAGCTTAGCGAGATCCGGGTGGGGCGGGAGGGCGAGCTCCTACAATGAGCAGTTCTTC
TRBJ2-7	many	TRBD1	TRBV30	CAWPQRGLYEQYF	TGTGCCTGGCCGCAAAGGGGGCTCTACGAGCAGTACTTC
TRBJ2-7	.	TRBD2	TRBV6-1	CASKGWEGLYEQYF	TGTGCCAGCAAGGGGTGGGAGGGCCTCTACGAGCAGTACTTC
TRBJ2-1	.	TRBD1	TRBV24-1	CATSSTGADLSYNEQFF	TGTGCCACCAGTTCTACAGGGGCCGACCTCTCCTACAATGAGCAGTTCTTC
TRBJ2-1	few	TRBD2	TRBV19	CASSIEAGEPYNEQFF	TGTGCCAGTAGTATAGAAGCGGGAGAGCCCTACAATGAGCAGTTCTTC
TRBJ2-2	many	TRBD2	TRBV3-1	CASSQETQREGWGITGELFF	TGTGCCAGCAGCCAAGAAACGCAGCGGGAGGGCTGGGGAATCACCGGGGAGCTGTTTTTT
TRBJ2-5	many	TRBD1	TRBV10-3	CAISESRTGGQETQYF	TGTGCCATCAGTGAGTCGCGTACAGGGGGTCAAGAGACCCAGTACTTC
TRBJ1-2	.	.	TRBV30	CAWSHTGRGGANYGYTF	TGTGCCTGGAGTCACACCGGGAGGGGGGGCGCGAACTATGGCTACACCTTC
TRBJ1-4	.	TRBD1	TRBV29-1	CSVETGTGPNEKLFF	TGCAGCGTAGAGACAGGGACTGGCCCTAATGAAAAGCTGTTTTTT
TRBJ2-2	.	.	TRBV18	CASSREDRTGELFF	TGTGCCAGCTCACGGGAGGACCGCACCGGGGAGCTGTTTTTT
TRBJ2-2	many	.	TRBV27	CASSWGVQNGELFF	TGTGCCAGCAGTTGGGGAGTTCAAAACGGGGAGCTGTTTTTT
TRBJ2-5	few	.	TRBV5-4	CASSLRSSETQYF	TGTGCCAGCAGCTTGCGGAGCTCAGAGACCCAGTACTTC
TRBJ1-6	few	.	TRBV9	CASSVGSSSYNSPLHF	TGTGCCAGCAGCGTAGGTAGCAGCTCCTATAATTCACCCCTCCACTTT
TRBJ2-2	many	TRBD2	TRBV12-3/TRBV12-4	CASSLSGLAGGELFF	TGTGCCAGCAGTTTATCCGGACTAGCAGGCGGGGAGCTGTTTTTT
TRBJ2-5	many	.	TRBV7-3	CASSLYGSPSGQETQYF	TGTGCCAGCAGCTTATACGGTTCCCCCTCGGGGCAAGAGACCCAGTACTTC
TRBJ2-1	.	TRBD1	TRBV13	CASSPQGGDNEQFF	TGTGCCAGCAGCCCACAGGGGGGCGACAATGAGCAGTTCTTC
TRBJ1-1	many	.	TRBV3-1	CASSQAPGTLKTEAFF	TGTGCCAGCAGCCAGGCTCCGGGCACATTGAAGACTGAAGCTTTCTTT
TRBJ2-3	many	TRBD2	TRBV7-8	CASSHGNAGGLTDTQYF	TGTGCCAGCAGTCATGGCAACGCGGGAGGTCTGACAGATACGCAGTATTTT
TRBJ2-1	.	.	TRBV20-1	CSAREGGHPYNEQFF	TGCAGTGCTAGAGAAGGCGGCCATCCCTACAATGAGCAGTTCTTC
TRBJ1-1	.	TRBD1	TRBV3-1	CASSQVHQGDTEAFF	TGTGCCAGCAGCCAAGTCCATCAGGGGGACACTGAAGCTTTCTTT
TRBJ2-6	many	TRBD1	TRBV11-2	CASSRDSSGANVLTF	TGTGCCAGCAGCCGGGACAGCTCTGGGGCCAACGTCCTGACTTTC
TRBJ1-2	many	TRBD1	TRBV5-1	CASSFGTGEDGYTF	TGCGCCAGCAGCTTTGGGACAGGAGAAGATGGCTACACCTTC
TRBJ2-7	many	.	TRBV27	CASSPRSGAYEQYF	TGTGCCAGCAGTCCCCGTTCGGGAGCCTACGAGCAGTACTTC
TRBJ1-2	.	.	TRBV6-2/TRBV6-3	CASSAFGVGGYTF	TGTGCCAGCAGTGCTTTTGGGGTAGGGGGCTACACCTTC
TRBJ2-1	many	.	TRBV11-3	CASSLHSVGEQFF	TGTGCCAGCAGCTTACATAGTGTGGGTGAGCAGTTCTTC
TRBJ1-2	few	.	TRBV7-9	CASSRNAGSDGYTF	TGTGCCAGCAGCCGCAACGCGGGGTCGGATGGCTACACCTTC
TRBJ2-1	few	.	TRBV27	CASTVGNEQFF	TGTGCCAGCACGGTCGGGAATGAGCAGTTCTTC
TRBJ2-3	many	.	TRBV2	CASSLTRPSTDTQYF	TGTGCCAGCAGTTTGACTAGGCCTAGCACAGATACGCAGTATTTT
TRBJ2-7	few	.	TRBV9	CASSVGLYAYEQYF	TGTGCCAGCAGCGTAGGGTTGTATGCCTACGAGCAGTACTTC
TRBJ2-5	.	.	TRBV19	CASSIAGTHQETQYF	TGTGCCAGTAGTATAGCCGGGACACATCAAGAGACCCAGTACTTC
TRBJ1-2	many	TRBD1	TRBV7-2	CASSPQGAGGYTF	TGTGCCAGCAGCCCACAGGGGGCGGGCGGCTACACCTTC
TRBJ2-3	.	TRBD1	TRBV10-3	CAISELGTGGRDTQYF	TGTGCCATCAGTGAGCTCGGGACAGGGGGCCGGGATACGCAGTATTTT
TRBJ2-1	.	TRBD2	TRBV7-7	CASSLAGLAGGPGEQFF	TGTGCCAGCAGCTTAGCCGGACTAGCGGGAGGGCCCGGGGAGCAGTTCTTC
TRBJ1-5	many	TRBD1	TRBV5-1	CASSLDPLRDSQPQHF	TGCGCCAGCAGCTTGGACCCCCTAAGGGACAGTCAGCCCCAGCATTTT
TRBJ1-1	few	TRBD1	TRBV7-6	CASSFHLTGGQGNWTEAFF	TGTGCCAGCAGCTTCCACCTTACAGGGGGCCAGGGCAATTGGACTGAAGCTTTCTTT
TRBJ2-7	many	TRBD2	TRBV20-1	CSARTGGPPYEQYF	TGCAGTGCTAGAACGGGAGGACCTCCCTACGAGCAGTACTTC
TRBJ2-7	many	TRBD2	TRBV28	CASSRTSTYEQYF	TGTGCCAGCAGTCGGACTAGCACCTACGAGCAGTACTTC
TRBJ2-5	many	.	TRBV12-3/TRBV12-4	CASSLAFSQETQYF	TGTGCCAGCAGTTTAGCGTTCTCCCAAGAGACCCAGTACTTC
TRBJ2-7	.	TRBD2	TRBV19	CASSIFAGGYEQYF	TGTGCCAGTAGTATCTTTGCGGGAGGTTACGAGCAGTACTTC
TRBJ2-1	many	.	TRBV20-1	CSASRSSPNSEQFF	TGCAGTGCTAGCCGGTCTAGCCCAAACAGTGAGCAGTTCTTC
TRBJ1-2	few	TRBD1	TRBV18	CASSPGQEVDYGYTF	TGTGCCAGCTCACCAGGACAGGAAGTAGACTATGGCTACACCTTC
TRBJ2-3	many	TRBD2	TRBV20-1	CSTTSASGNLLRTDTQYF	TGCAGTACAACGTCCGCTAGCGGGAACTTGTTACGTACAGATACGCAGTATTTT